The 27 T cell receptor beta chains presented below share a single source sample, sequenced in a study of T cell responses to AZD1222 COVID-19 vaccine. Only in-frame clones appear in the TCRdb table, and some are missing; sequencing was by immunoSEQ multiplex PCR. The top ten hold approximately 7.2% of the sample, which has about 150,000 clones, 80% to 90% seen once. Sequenced here: peripheral blood, sampled after recovery from COVID-19. These receptors came from an adult who had recovered from COVID-19.

This chain links TRBV13 with TRBJ2-7, with 7 positions matching TRBD2. The CDR3 loop spans 16 amino acids. Looked up from germline, CDR1 is PRHDT and CDR2 is FYEKMQ (reference sequence). The V and J ends lost 3 bases and 1 base, in that order; junction bases with no gene match: 9. CDR3 region: CASSLAGLRGSYEQYF. The CDR3, as DNA: TGTGCCAGCAGCTTGGCGGGACTACGGGGTTCCTACGAGCAGTACTTC.

The V gene is TRBV11-2, the J gene TRBJ2-2; TRBD1 might be the D (6 bases). Germline V lookup: CDR1 SGHAT, CDR2 FQNNGV. The ends were cut back, 5 bases at V and 0 bases at J, with 19 bases in the middle. The CDR3 spans 18 residues. CDR3 coding DNA: TGTGCCAGCAGCCCCTGGAATAGTTACAGGGCGAACACCGGGGAGCTGTTTTTT. This sequence encodes CASSPWNSYRANTGELFF.

V gene TRBV3-1 (or the pseudogene TRBV3-2) combines with J gene TRBJ1-1; 7 nucleotides agree with TRBD1. The CDR3 is made up of 16 amino acids. The V segment lost 5 bases and the J segment 0 bases; nucleotides outside the gene matches: 9. Germline-derived CDR1 and CDR2 are LGHDT and YNNKEL (reference sequence). DNA of the CDR3: TGTGCCAGCAGCTCCACCCCCGGGACAGTGAACACTGAAGCTTTCTTT. Its translation is CASSSTPGTVNTEAFF.

The chain uses TRBV10-3 and TRBJ2-3; 8 bases match TRBD1. CDR1 and CDR2 from the germline V gene are ENHRY and SYGVKD. CDR3 length: 17 residues. The J segment lost 0 bases and the V segment lost 0 bases, leaving 5 bases of the junction unmatched. CDR3: CAISESVGTGSTDTQYF. CDR3 sequence (DNA): TGTGCCATCAGTGAGTCCGTTGGGACAGGTAGCACAGATACGCAGTATTTT.

This sequence joins TRBV7-3 and TRBJ2-5; 7 bases match TRBD2. The ends lost 0 bases at V and 5 bases at J; junction bases unmatched: 6. Per germline, CDR1 SGHTA and CDR2 FQGTGA. This CDR3 spans 15 amino acids. The CDR3 sequence: CASSLTHGLDETQYF. Here the CDR3 DNA reads TGTGCCAGCAGCTTAACCCATGGACTAGATGAGACCCAGTACTTC.

J is TRBJ1-5 and V is TRBV3-1 (or the pseudogene TRBV3-2); no reliable D call. Germline CDR1 is LGHDT and CDR2 is YNNKEL (reference sequence). V lost 1 base and J 0 bases, leaving 7 bases between the germline ends. The CDR3 totals 15 residues. The CDR3 protein is CASSQALFSNQPQHF. The CDR3 DNA follows: TGTGCCAGCAGCCAAGCCCTATTTAGCAATCAGCCCCAGCATTTT.

The chain has TRBV7-8 and TRBJ1-1; a weak D match, TRBD1 (5 bases). The CDR3 consists of 12 residues. Looked up from germline, CDR1 is SGHVS and CDR2 is FQNEAQ. Trimming stripped 8 bases from V and 1 base from J, with 8 bases between. The chain's CDR3 is CASRQSNTEAFF. DNA of the CDR3: TGTGCCAGCCGACAGTCGAACACTGAAGCTTTCTTT.

This chain links TRBV5-1 with TRBJ2-1; D possibly corresponds to TRBD2 (6 bases). The CDR3 has 16 amino acids. V gave up 4 bases and J gave up 3 bases, with 17 bases separating them. CDR1 and CDR2 from the germline V gene are SGHRS and YFSETQ. The CDR3, as DNA: TGCGCCAGCAGCGCCTCGGGGGTGATCAGCTACAATGAGCAGTTCTTC. Translated, it gives CASSASGVISYNEQFF.

The V call is TRBV2, the J call TRBJ2-7, with D unclear. V lost 7 bases, J lost 2 bases, and 12 bases lay in between. In germline, CDR1 is SNHLY, CDR2 FYNNEI. The CDR3 consists of 13 residues. The CDR3 sequence is CASKGRPTYEQYF. CDR3 in DNA: TGTGCCAGCAAGGGCAGGCCTACCTACGAGCAGTACTTC. Drawing the rest from reference TRBV2 and TRBJ2-7, the complete variable domain is EPEVTQTPSHQVTQMGQEVILRCVPISNHLYFYWYRQILGQKVEFLVSFYNNEISEKSEIFDDQFSVERPDGSNFTLKIRSTKLEDSAMYFCASKGRPTYEQYFGPGTRLTVT.

CDR3 protein: CASRYGQPDYEQYF. Written as DNA, the CDR3 is TGCGCCAGCAGATATGGACAGCCTGACTACGAGCAGTACTTC. This sequence joins TRBV5-1 and TRBJ2-7; maybe TRBD1 (6 bases). Trimming removed 5 bases at V and 3 bases at J, with 15 bases between. Per germline, CDR1 SGHRS and CDR2 YFSETQ. The CDR3 has 14 amino acids.

The chain combines TRBV6-5 with TRBJ1-1; D is possibly TRBD1 (5 bases). With 6 bases removed from V and 0 bases from J, the gap between germline ends came to 11 bases. CDR1 and CDR2 from the germline V gene are MNHEY and SVGAGI. The CDR3 extends over 14 amino acids. CDR3 in DNA: TGTGCCAGCAGCTCTGGGACGGTGAACACTGAAGCTTTCTTT. Its translation is CASSSGTVNTEAFF.

The chain links TRBV4-1 to TRBJ1-2; 9 bases match TRBD1. CDR3 length: 16 amino acids. V gave up 4 bases and J gave up 2 bases; unmatched junction bases: 8. CDR1 is MGHRA, CDR2 YSYEKL, per germline. The CDR3 is CASSPEGTGRNYGYTF. The CDR3 nucleotides read TGCGCCAGCAGCCCCGAGGGGACAGGGAGGAACTATGGCTACACCTTC.

CDR3 in amino acids: CASSSPGQQSYEQYF. CDR3 sequence (DNA): TGTGCCAGCAGTTCGCCGGGACAGCAGTCCTACGAGCAGTACTTC. The rearrangement uses TRBV6-5 and TRBJ2-7, with 7 nucleotides matching TRBD1. Germline CDR1 reads MNHEY; CDR2 reads SVGAGI. The CDR3 consists of 15 residues. V was clipped by 4 bases and J by 1 base; unmatched bases: 7.

The table lists this clone with a few counts. The chain couples TRBV19 to TRBJ2-7; no definite D call. The CDR3 is 15 amino acids. V lost 6 bases to trimming and J lost 3 bases, with 18 bases between them. Per germline, CDR1 LNHDA and CDR2 SQIVND (reference sequence). CDR3 coding DNA: TGTGCCAGTAGCGAAGGGCTAGGGCAATTCTACGAGCAGTACTTC. Translating gives CASSEGLGQFYEQYF.

V and J are TRBV10-3 and TRBJ1-6, with 8 bases lining up with TRBD1. Trimming cost V 10 bases and J 7 bases; bases outside gene matches: 3. Germline V lookup: CDR1 ENHRY, CDR2 SYGVKD. This CDR3 region has 12 residues. CDR3 bases: TGTGCCACGCGACAGGGGAATTCACCCCTCCACTTT. Translation gives CATRQGNSPLHF.

V usage is TRBV7-3 and J usage is TRBJ1-2, with 7 bases that match TRBD1. CDR3 size: 13 residues. Trimming took 4 bases from V and 4 from J; bases not matched to a gene: 3. Germline CDR1 SGHTA, CDR2 FQGTGA. The CDR3 bases are TGTGCCAGCAGCTCCTCAGGGGGCTATGGCTACACCTTC. Residues: CASSSSGGYGYTF.

The chain joins TRBV6-4 to TRBJ1-1; D not resolved. CDR1 is MRHNA and CDR2 is SNTAGT in the germline V gene. There are 14 residues in the CDR3. V lost 0 bases and J lost 4, with 9 bases in between. Written as DNA, the CDR3 is TGTGCCAGCAGTGACTCGTTTCGTTCCACTGAAGCTTTCTTT. Its translation: CASSDSFRSTEAFF.

The chain's CDR3 is CASSPSNEQFF. The CDR3 DNA reads TGTGCCAGCAGCCCCTCAAATGAGCAGTTCTTC. The chain uses TRBV7-9 and TRBJ2-1; D is undetermined. Trimming stripped 5 bases from V and 7 bases from J, with 6 bases between. This CDR3 is 11 amino acids long. Germline V gives CDR1 SEHNR, CDR2 FQNEAQ (reference sequence).

Only one count was recorded for this clone. The chain carries TRBV7-2 and TRBJ2-7; 11 bases align to TRBD1. With V trimmed by 5 bases and J by 6 bases, 6 bases remained unmatched. Germline lookup yields CDR1 SGHTA and CDR2 FQGNSA. The CDR3 covers 14 residues. DNA of the CDR3: TGTGCCAGCAGCCCTTACGGGACAGGGGGCGAGCAGTACTTC. Its protein product is CASSPYGTGGEQYF. Variable domain in full (rest from reference TRBV7-2 and TRBJ2-7): GAGVSQSPSNKVTEKGKDVELRCDPISGHTALYWYRQSLGQGLEFLIYFQGNSAPDKSGLPSDRFSAERTGGSVSTLTIQRTQQEDSAVYLCASSPYGTGGEQYFGPGTRLTVT.

The genes are TRBV6-9 and TRBJ1-1, with D unresolved. Per the germline V gene, CDR1 is MNHGY and CDR2 is SVAAGI. This CDR3 contains 16 residues. Deletions cut 2 bases from V and 1 base from J, with 14 bases between. CDR3 sequence: CASSYRGRFANTEAFF. The CDR3 nucleotides are TGTGCCAGCAGTTATCGTGGCAGGTTTGCGAACACTGAAGCTTTCTTT.

The V call is TRBV28, the J call TRBJ2-7, with D uncertain. The CDR3 is made up of 15 amino acids. The V end lost 7 bases, the J end lost 7 bases, and 23 bases lay between the germline ends. Germline V CDR1 and CDR2: MDHEN, SYDVKM. The CDR3 spells CASNLRLGGAEEQYF. DNA for the CDR3: TGTGCCAGCAACTTAAGGCTGGGCGGTGCTGAGGAGCAGTACTTC.

V usage is TRBV19 and J usage is TRBJ1-3, with D hard to call. The V gene lost 3 bases and the J gene lost 3 bases, with 9 bases spanning the gap. The CDR3 is made up of 14 amino acids. Looked up from germline, CDR1 is LNHDA and CDR2 is SQIVND (reference sequence). The CDR3 spells CASSISGIGNTIYF. The CDR3 region has the DNA TGTGCCAGTAGTATTTCTGGGATTGGAAACACCATATATTTT.

The chain recombines TRBV6-5 with TRBJ1-2, with a weak D call TRBD1 (5 bases). V was trimmed by 7 bases and J by 4 bases, leaving 19 bases between them. Germline V gene sequence: CDR1 MNHEY, CDR2 SVGAGI. The CDR3 has 15 amino acids. This CDR3 is CASIVRDGAPYGYTF. The CDR3 DNA reads TGTGCCAGCATCGTTCGGGACGGAGCCCCCTATGGCTACACCTTC.

The chain is built from TRBV29-1 and TRBJ1-1; 9 bases match TRBD1. Looked up from germline, CDR1 is SQVTM and CDR2 is ANQGSEA. The length of the CDR3 is 15 residues. V lost 6 bases to trimming and J lost 1 base; unmatched junction nucleotides: 9. In nucleotides, the CDR3 is TGCAGCGTCGTAAAGGGGACAGGGTGGAACACTGAAGCTTTCTTT. The encoded protein is CSVVKGTGWNTEAFF.

J is TRBJ1-5 and V is TRBV5-8; tentative D call: TRBD1 (6 bases). V was clipped by 0 bases and J by 4 bases, with 11 bases between them. This CDR3 has 15 amino acids. Germline V CDR1 and CDR2: SGHTS, YDEGEE. CDR3 sequence: CASSLELGGNQPQHF. The CDR3 nucleotides read TGTGCCAGCAGCTTGGAATTAGGGGGGAATCAGCCCCAGCATTTT. Complete variable domain (other parts from reference TRBV5-8 and TRBJ1-5): EAGVTQSPTHLIKTRGQQATLRCSPISGHTSVYWYQQALGLGLQFLLWYDEGEERNRGNFPPRFSGRQFPNYSSELNVNALELEDSALYLCASSLELGGNQPQHFGDGTRLSIL.

J is TRBJ2-7 and V is TRBV19; possible D gene TRBD2, 6 bases. CDR3 length equals 17 residues. Germline CDR1 is LNHDA and CDR2 is SQIVND (reference sequence). V lost 5 bases and J lost 0, with 20 bases in between. In nucleotides, the CDR3 is TGTGCCAGTAGTTCTCCGCCCGGGACTGGACTCTCCTACGAGCAGTACTTC. This codes for CASSSPPGTGLSYEQYF. Filled out from reference TRBV19 and TRBJ2-7, the complete variable domain reads DGGITQSPKYLFRKEGQNVTLSCEQNLNHDAMYWYRQDPGQGLRLIYYSQIVNDFQKGDIAEGYSVSREKKESFPLTVTSAQKNPTAFYLCASSSPPGTGLSYEQYFGPGTRLTVT.

The chain combines TRBV6-6 with TRBJ2-4; a weak D match, TRBD1 (6 bases). This CDR3 region has 19 residues. Germline V CDR1 and CDR2: MNHNY, SVGAGI (reference sequence). V lost 5 bases and J lost 4, with 27 bases in between. The CDR3 spells CASSPQGFWGNGVKNIQYF. The CDR3 DNA is TGTGCCAGCAGTCCCCAGGGGTTTTGGGGTAACGGTGTTAAAAACATTCAGTACTTC.